A selection of T cell receptor beta chains follows, all from one sample in a study. TCRdb called the 5' RACE reads again in MiXCR, with one record for every CDR3 protein. The sample shows around 280 distinct CDR3 sequences, over 6% of them seen only once. The source material was effector memory T cells from blood PBMCs. The receptors come from a female donor with HIV. The CDR3 runs from the conserved cysteine through the conserved F or W. The D gene is left open where the match is weak. Some rows have no size entry. The others give once, few or many, or a class for an expanded clone.

J | D | V | size | CDR3 | DNA
TRBJ2-3 | TRBD1 | TRBV6-5 | NA | CASSPDRGRGDTQYF | TGTGCCAGCAGTCCCGACAGGGGCCGGGGAGATACGCAGTATTTT
TRBJ2-1 | NA | TRBV7-8 | NA | CASSFSGRWFF | TGTGCCAGCAGCTTTTCGGGCAGGTGGTTCTTC
TRBJ2-3 | NA | TRBV29-1 | few | CSVCRLGQGDTQYF | TGCAGCGTTTGCAGACTAGGTCAAGGAGATACGCAGTATTTT
TRBJ1-2 | NA | TRBV30 | medium-sized | CAWTMAGRFYGYTF | TGTGCCTGGACCATGGCGGGGAGATTCTATGGCTACACCTTC
TRBJ1-1 | NA | TRBV15 | medium-sized | CATSKGQGTEAFF | TGTGCCACCAGCAAGGGCCAGGGGACTGAAGCTTTCTTT
TRBJ1-5 | NA | TRBV2 | medium-sized | CASSEAWGSNQPQHF | TGTGCCAGCAGTGAAGCGTGGGGCAGCAATCAGCCCCAGCATTTT
TRBJ1-1 | NA | TRBV7-6 | NA | CASSMDGPNTEAFF | TGTGCCAGCAGCATGGACGGACCCAACACTGAAGCTTTCTTT
TRBJ2-1 | TRBD2 | TRBV6-1 | medium-sized | CASRQAGVLLSSYNEQFF | TGTGCCAGCAGACAAGCGGGGGTACTTCTGAGCTCCTACAATGAGCAGTTCTTC
TRBJ1-6 | NA | TRBV30 | few | CAWSEGGSPLHF | TGTGCCTGGTCTGAGGGCGGGTCACCCCTCCACTTT
TRBJ1-4 | NA | TRBV27 | medium-sized | CASKYGPSNEKLFF | TGTGCCAGCAAGTACGGTCCCTCTAATGAAAAACTGTTTTTT
TRBJ2-3 | NA | TRBV12-3/TRBV12-4 | medium-sized | CASSLGITTGTQYF | TGTGCCAGCAGTTTGGGCATTACCACAGGGACGCAGTATTTT
TRBJ2-1 | NA | TRBV15 | medium-sized | CATSRGGGQGNEQFF | TGTGCCACCAGCAGAGGAGGGGGTCAGGGCAATGAGCAGTTCTTC
TRBJ2-5 | NA | TRBV15 | NA | CATSPGGRWTQYF | TGTGCCACCAGCCCCGGGGGCCGTTGGACCCAGTACTTC
TRBJ1-1 | NA | TRBV7-6 | few | CASSLKAGTEAFF | TGTGCCAGCAGCTTAAAGGCAGGGACTGAAGCTTTCTTT
TRBJ1-1 | TRBD1 | TRBV2 | medium-sized | CASSQGENTEAFF | TGTGCCAGCAGCCAGGGGGAGAACACTGAAGCTTTCTTT
TRBJ1-1 | NA | TRBV4-3 | medium-sized | CASSQAYQQMNTEAFF | TGCGCCAGCAGCCAAGCCTATCAACAGATGAACACTGAAGCTTTCTTT
TRBJ1-6 | TRBD1 | TRBV20-1 | medium-sized | CSARTGGDGSPLHF | TGCAGTGCTAGGACAGGGGGAGACGGTTCACCCCTCCACTTT
TRBJ1-5 | NA | TRBV5-1 | medium-sized | CASSLIPGPQLPQHF | TGCGCCAGCAGCTTAATTCCAGGACCGCAGCTGCCCCAGCATTTT
TRBJ1-1 | NA | TRBV7-6 | large | CASSFQSYTEAFF | TGTGCCAGCAGCTTCCAGAGCTACACTGAAGCTTTCTTT
TRBJ1-2 | TRBD1 | TRBV6-2/TRBV6-3 | large | CASSSLPGQGSYGYTF | TGTGCCAGCAGCTCACTACCGGGACAGGGGTCCTATGGCTACACCTTC
TRBJ1-1 | NA | TRBV12-3/TRBV12-4 | medium-sized | CASRSREGSTEAFF | TGTGCCAGCAGATCGAGGGAGGGGAGCACTGAAGCTTTCTTT
TRBJ1-5 | TRBD1 | TRBV27 | medium-sized | CTSSLGRTGNDQPQHF | TGCACCAGCAGTTTGGGAAGGACAGGGAATGATCAGCCCCAGCATTTT
TRBJ1-5 | NA | TRBV10-3 | large | CAISQDRSGTQHF | TGTGCCATCAGCCAAGACCGATCCGGCACCCAGCATTTT
TRBJ1-5 | TRBD1 | TRBV7-8 | few | CASSSTGVGQPQHF | TGTGCCAGCAGCTCTACAGGGGTGGGTCAGCCCCAGCATTTT
TRBJ2-1 | NA | TRBV4-2 | medium-sized | CASSRQRDEQFF | TGTGCCAGCAGTCGCCAGAGGGATGAGCAGTTCTTC
TRBJ2-1 | TRBD2 | TRBV11-3 | medium-sized | CASSLTGTSGQFF | TGTGCCAGCAGCTTAACCGGGACTAGCGGACAGTTCTTC
TRBJ2-1 | NA | TRBV6-2/TRBV6-3 | NA | CASGRSRTTVAQFF | TGTGCCAGCGGGCGGTCGCGGACAACCGTTGCGCAGTTCTTC
TRBJ1-6 | NA | TRBV30 | few | CAWSVGDANSPLHF | TGTGCCTGGAGTGTCGGGGACGCTAATTCACCCCTCCACTTT
TRBJ1-4 | NA | TRBV7-2 | NA | CASSQRGDLQGKLFF | TGTGCCAGCAGCCAGAGGGGAGACCTACAGGGAAAGCTGTTTTTT
TRBJ2-1 | TRBD1 | TRBV6-1 | medium-sized | CASRPGQRRNEQFF | TGTGCCAGCAGGCCGGGACAGCGACGCAATGAGCAGTTCTTC
TRBJ1-1 | TRBD1 | TRBV5-5 | large | CASSPSGQGNTEAFF | TGTGCCAGCAGCCCCTCGGGACAGGGTAACACTGAAGCTTTCTTT
TRBJ2-1 | NA | TRBV5-5 | medium-sized | CASRSNSGNYNEQFF | TGTGCCAGCAGGTCTAACTCCGGGAACTACAATGAGCAGTTCTTC
TRBJ1-6 | NA | TRBV7-2 | medium-sized | CASSLGTDNSPLHF | TGTGCCAGCAGCTTAGGGACGGATAATTCACCCCTCCACTTT
TRBJ1-1 | TRBD1 | TRBV6-2/TRBV6-3 | large | CASSYSSGRGYTEAFF | TGTGCCAGCAGTTACTCGAGTGGCAGGGGGTACACTGAAGCTTTCTTT
TRBJ1-2 | NA | TRBV10-3 | medium-sized | CAISIQGEGSGYTF | TGTGCCATCAGCATACAGGGAGAAGGGAGTGGCTACACCTTC
TRBJ2-2 | NA | TRBV4-3 | NA | CASSQGFDRTGELFF | TGCGCCAGCAGCCAAGGGTTCGACAGGACCGGGGAGCTGTTTTTT